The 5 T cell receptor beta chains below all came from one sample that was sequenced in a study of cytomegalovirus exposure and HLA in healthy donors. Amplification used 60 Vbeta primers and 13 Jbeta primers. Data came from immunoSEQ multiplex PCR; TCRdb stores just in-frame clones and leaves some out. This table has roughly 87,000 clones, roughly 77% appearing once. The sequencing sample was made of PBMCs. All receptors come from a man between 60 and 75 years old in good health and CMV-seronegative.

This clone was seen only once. CDR3 loop: CASSYNPRDSPLHF. In nucleotides, the CDR3 is TGTGCCAGCAGTTACAACCCGCGGGATTCACCCCTCCACTTT. V is TRBV6-6 and J is TRBJ1-6; no firm D call. The ends were cut back, 2 bases at V and 8 bases at J, with 10 bases in the middle. The CDR3 spans 14 residues. Germline-derived CDR1 and CDR2 are MNHNY and SVGAGI (reference sequence).

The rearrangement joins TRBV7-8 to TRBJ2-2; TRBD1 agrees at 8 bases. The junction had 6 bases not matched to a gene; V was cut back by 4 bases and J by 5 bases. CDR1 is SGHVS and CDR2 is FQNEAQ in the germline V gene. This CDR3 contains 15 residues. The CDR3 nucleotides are TGTGCCAGCAGCTCGAGCAGGGGGCGTACCGGGGAGCTGTTTTTT. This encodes CASSSSRGRTGELFF.

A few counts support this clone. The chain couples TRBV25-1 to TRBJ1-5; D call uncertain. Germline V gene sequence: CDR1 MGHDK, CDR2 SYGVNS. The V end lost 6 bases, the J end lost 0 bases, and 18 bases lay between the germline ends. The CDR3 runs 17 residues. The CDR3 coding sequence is TGTGCCAGCAGCCGCCCCCCCCTGAGGTATAGCAATCAGCCCCAGCATTTT. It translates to CASSRPPLRYSNQPQHF.

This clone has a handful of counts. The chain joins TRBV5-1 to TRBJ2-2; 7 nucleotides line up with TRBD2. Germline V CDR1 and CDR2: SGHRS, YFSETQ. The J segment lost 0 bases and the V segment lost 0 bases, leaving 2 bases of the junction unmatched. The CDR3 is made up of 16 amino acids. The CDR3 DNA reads TGCGCCAGCAGCTTGGGTCGGGGGGCGAACACCGGGGAGCTGTTTTTT. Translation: CASSLGRGANTGELFF.

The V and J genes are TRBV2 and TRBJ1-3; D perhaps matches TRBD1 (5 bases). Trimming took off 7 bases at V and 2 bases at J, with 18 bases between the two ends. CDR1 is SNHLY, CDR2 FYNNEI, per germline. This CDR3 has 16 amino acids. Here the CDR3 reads CASTSGGEMAGNTIYF. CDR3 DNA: TGTGCCAGCACCTCTGGGGGGGAAATGGCTGGAAACACCATATATTTT.